The 20 T cell receptor beta chains in this list originate from one sample, sequenced in a study of blood T cell repertoires in COVID-19. Clones were read by immunoSEQ multiplex PCR, and TCRdb kept only the in-frame ones, dropping some. The repertoire holds about 160,000 clones, with 87% as singletons. Sequenced material: peripheral blood. Receptors originate from a woman aged 60 to 75 who had recovered from COVID-19.

This clone showed up just once. This sequence joins TRBV7-9 and TRBJ1-4; unclear D gene. V lost 7 bases, J lost 8 bases, and 14 bases lay in between. CDR1 SEHNR and CDR2 FQNEAQ come from the germline V gene (reference sequence). This CDR3 is built from 13 residues. This CDR3 is CASTRGEAEKLFF. CDR3 nucleotide sequence: TGTGCCAGCACTCGCGGGGAAGCAGAAAAACTGTTTTTT.

As to this clone: The same CDR3 arises from other DNA sequences in this sample as well. The J gene is TRBJ2-5, the V gene TRBV6-1; 11 bases fit TRBD1. Germline-derived CDR1 and CDR2 are MNHNS and SASEGT. V gave up 1 base and J gave up 5 bases; unmatched junction bases: 6. The length of the CDR3 is 16 residues. The CDR3: CASSEVWTGGVETQYF. The DNA of the CDR3 is TGTGCCAGCAGTGAAGTTTGGACAGGGGGCGTGGAGACCCAGTACTTC.

The chain recombines TRBV3-1 (or the pseudogene TRBV3-2) with TRBJ2-1; the D gene is possibly TRBD2 (5 bases). V lost 5 bases and J 6 bases, leaving 14 bases between the germline ends. Germline V gene lookup returns CDR1 LGHDT and CDR2 YNNKEL (reference sequence). The CDR3 extends over 14 amino acids. The CDR3, as DNA: TGTGCCAGCAGCAAAGGCTCTAGCTTCAATGAGCAGTTCTTC. Its translation: CASSKGSSFNEQFF.

This sequence joins TRBV7-2 and TRBJ2-7; D might be TRBD2 (6 bases). The CDR3 length is 15 residues. The germline V and J ends were trimmed by 5 bases and 1 base, with 15 bases remaining between them. The germline gives CDR1 SGHTA, CDR2 FQGNSA. DNA of the CDR3: TGTGCCAGCAGCCCCGGTGGGGGGAGGTCCTACGAGCAGTACTTC. This encodes CASSPGGGRSYEQYF.

This sequence joins TRBV5-1 and TRBJ2-7; TRBD1 aligns across 7 bases. V lost 2 bases and J lost 0; bases outside the gene matches: 8. CDR1 is SGHRS, CDR2 YFSETQ, per germline. The CDR3 spans 16 residues. The CDR3 is CASSLPTTGNSYEQYF. The CDR3 nucleotides are TGCGCCAGCAGCTTACCGACGACAGGGAACTCCTACGAGCAGTACTTC.

The CDR3 nucleotides are TGTGCCAGCAGCAAGTTTAAACAACCAAATTCACCCCTCCACTTT. As protein: CASSKFKQPNSPLHF. The V call is TRBV21-1, the J call TRBJ1-6; the table gives TRBD1 as D, unverified against the DNA. TRBV21-1 is termed a pseudogene. CDR3 length: 15 amino acids.

The chain couples TRBV5-1 to TRBJ1-2; D gene uncertain. This CDR3 is 13 amino acids long. Germline V CDR1 and CDR2: SGHRS, YFSETQ. The V and J ends lost 0 bases and 8 bases respectively, with 11 bases between them. The CDR3 region is CASSLDRSMGYTF. The CDR3 nucleotides read TGCGCCAGCAGCTTGGACAGATCTATGGGCTACACCTTC. Using reference TRBV5-1 and TRBJ1-2 for the parts outside the CDR3, the full variable domain is KAGVTQTPRYLIKTRGQQVTLSCSPISGHRSVSWYQQTPGQGLQFLFEYFSETQRNKGNFPGRFSGRQFSNSRSEMNVSTLELGDSALYLCASSLDRSMGYTFGSGTRLTVV.

The J gene is TRBJ2-7, the V gene TRBV28; TRBD2 matches 15 bases. Germline trimming cut 5 bases from V and 2 bases from J; bases unmatched to any gene: 13. CDR1 and CDR2 from the germline V gene are MDHEN and SYDVKM. CDR3 length: 19 residues. The CDR3 sequence: CASSPGLAGGRNKAYEQYF. The CDR3 DNA reads as TGTGCCAGCAGTCCGGGACTAGCGGGGGGCCGAAATAAAGCCTACGAGCAGTACTTC. The variable domain in full, with the rest retrieved from reference TRBV28 and TRBJ2-7, is DVKVTQSSRYLVKRTGEKVFLECVQDMDHENMFWYRQDPGLGLRLIYFSYDVKMKEKGDIPEGYSVSREKKERFSLILESASTNQTSMYLCASSPGLAGGRNKAYEQYFGPGTRLTVT.

Only a few counts were recorded for this clone. The CDR3 DNA follows: TGTGCCAGCAGTTACGGAACTGGGGGCTGGGACGAGCAGTACTTC. As protein: CASSYGTGGWDEQYF. The chain has TRBV27 and TRBJ2-7; D perhaps matches TRBD1 (6 bases). The CDR3 loop spans 15 amino acids. Between the trimmed V and J ends, which lost 4 bases and 5 bases, there was a span of 18 bases. CDR1 and CDR2 from the germline V gene are MNHEY and SMNVEV (reference sequence).

The J gene is TRBJ1-1, the V gene TRBV5-1; no clear D gene. The CDR3 consists of 14 residues. V was pared by 0 bases and J by 7 bases, with 13 bases between. CDR1 and CDR2 from the germline V gene are SGHRS and YFSETQ. The DNA for the CDR3 is TGCGCCAGCAGCTTGGCCCGGGTCGGATTTGAAGCTTTCTTT. It encodes CASSLARVGFEAFF. Drawing the rest from reference TRBV5-1 and TRBJ1-1, the complete variable domain is KAGVTQTPRYLIKTRGQQVTLSCSPISGHRSVSWYQQTPGQGLQFLFEYFSETQRNKGNFPGRFSGRQFSNSRSEMNVSTLELGDSALYLCASSLARVGFEAFFGQGTRLTVV.

V usage is TRBV27 and J usage is TRBJ1-2, with TRBD1 matching over 11 bases. The junction had 7 bases not matched to a gene; V was cut back by 4 bases and J by 6 bases. Germline CDR1 and CDR2: MNHEY and SMNVEV (reference sequence). This CDR3 contains 15 residues. The CDR3 DNA reads as TGTGCCAGCAGTTCCCGGGACAGGGGGGTCGATGGCTACACCTTC. It translates to CASSSRDRGVDGYTF.

V gene TRBV5-1 combines with J gene TRBJ1-1, with D perhaps matching TRBD1 (5 bases). Per germline, CDR1 SGHRS and CDR2 YFSETQ. The ends were cut back, 2 bases at V and 6 bases at J, with 11 bases in the middle. The CDR3 is 13 amino acids. This CDR3 reads CASSFEAGPEAFF. CDR3 DNA sequence: TGCGCCAGCAGCTTCGAAGCGGGGCCTGAAGCTTTCTTT.

The gene calls are TRBV11-2 and TRBJ2-7; D not resolved. The CDR3 has 16 amino acids. The germline CDR1 and CDR2 sequences are SGHAT and FQNNGV. The V gene lost 4 bases and the J gene lost 2 bases, with 18 bases spanning the gap. The CDR3 loop reads CASSSILLRKTYEQYF. The CDR3 region has the DNA TGTGCCAGCAGCTCAATTCTTTTGCGGAAAACCTACGAGCAGTACTTC.

The rearrangement joins TRBV7-8 to TRBJ1-2, with 8 bases lining up with TRBD1. The CDR3 consists of 16 residues. CDR1 and CDR2 from the germline V gene are SGHVS and FQNEAQ. J gave up 3 bases and V 5 bases, and 11 bases lay outside the gene matches. The CDR3 DNA is TGTGCCAGCAGCCAGAGCGGGGACAGGACCTACTATGGCTACACCTTC. As protein: CASSQSGDRTYYGYTF. Variable domain in full (rest from reference TRBV7-8 and TRBJ1-2): GAGVSQSPRYKVAKRGQDVALRCDPISGHVSLFWYQQALGQGPEFLTYFQNEAQLDKSGLPSDRFFAERPEGSVSTLKIQRTQQEDSAVYLCASSQSGDRTYYGYTFGSGTRLTVV.

This chain uses TRBV10-3 with TRBJ1-1; D ambiguous. V was trimmed by 2 bases and J by 8 bases, leaving 12 bases between them. The CDR3 has 13 residues. The germline gives CDR1 ENHRY, CDR2 SYGVKD. Written as DNA, the CDR3 is TGTGCCATCAGTGAGGTAAACGGGGTCGAAGCTTTCTTT. Its protein is CAISEVNGVEAFF.

The chain is built from TRBV18 and TRBJ2-7; D may be TRBD1 (6 bases). V lost 5 bases and J lost 5, with 16 bases in between. CDR1 is KGHSH, CDR2 LQKENI, per germline. This CDR3 comprises 14 residues. As DNA, the CDR3 is TGTGCCAGCTCATTGGACAGTACTGTTAACGAGCAGTACTTC. It translates to CASSLDSTVNEQYF.

The table lists this clone with a count of one. CDR3 in DNA: TGTGCCAGCAGGCCAGGACGGGGCGGGGGGCAAACAGATACGCAGTATTTT. Protein product: CASRPGRGGGQTDTQYF. The chain employs TRBV11-2 and TRBJ2-3; TRBD2 aligns across 8 bases. With 6 bases clipped from V and 3 bases from J, the junction kept 14 bases outside the gene matches. The CDR3 spans 17 residues. Germline values: CDR1 SGHAT, CDR2 FQNNGV.

The chain employs TRBV4-1 and TRBJ2-6, with TRBD1 matching 10 bases. The trim removed 4 bases at V and 0 bases at J, leaving 3 bases unmatched. Germline V gene sequence: CDR1 MGHRA, CDR2 YSYEKL. The CDR3 contains 17 residues. The CDR3 protein is CASSPGQGPSGANVLTF. CDR3 nucleotides: TGCGCCAGCAGCCCGGGACAGGGGCCCTCTGGGGCCAACGTCCTGACTTTC.

CDR3 sequence reads: CASSIGGVSDTQYF. The CDR3, as DNA: TGCGCCAGCAGTATCGGGGGGGTGTCAGATACGCAGTATTTT. The chain is built from TRBV5-1 and TRBJ2-3; 8 positions agree with TRBD2. V trimming: 5 bases; J trimming: 4 bases; junction bases outside the gene matches: 6. Germline loops: CDR1 SGHRS, CDR2 YFSETQ. CDR3 size: 14 residues.

V and J are TRBV19 and TRBJ1-5, with 7 bases aligning to TRBD1. Unmatched junction bases numbered 6, after V lost 3 bases and J lost 4 bases. Looked up from germline, CDR1 is LNHDA and CDR2 is SQIVND (reference sequence). The CDR3 loop spans 15 amino acids. CDR3: CASSMADRSNQPQHF. As DNA, the CDR3 is TGTGCCAGTAGTATGGCGGACAGGAGTAATCAGCCCCAGCATTTT.